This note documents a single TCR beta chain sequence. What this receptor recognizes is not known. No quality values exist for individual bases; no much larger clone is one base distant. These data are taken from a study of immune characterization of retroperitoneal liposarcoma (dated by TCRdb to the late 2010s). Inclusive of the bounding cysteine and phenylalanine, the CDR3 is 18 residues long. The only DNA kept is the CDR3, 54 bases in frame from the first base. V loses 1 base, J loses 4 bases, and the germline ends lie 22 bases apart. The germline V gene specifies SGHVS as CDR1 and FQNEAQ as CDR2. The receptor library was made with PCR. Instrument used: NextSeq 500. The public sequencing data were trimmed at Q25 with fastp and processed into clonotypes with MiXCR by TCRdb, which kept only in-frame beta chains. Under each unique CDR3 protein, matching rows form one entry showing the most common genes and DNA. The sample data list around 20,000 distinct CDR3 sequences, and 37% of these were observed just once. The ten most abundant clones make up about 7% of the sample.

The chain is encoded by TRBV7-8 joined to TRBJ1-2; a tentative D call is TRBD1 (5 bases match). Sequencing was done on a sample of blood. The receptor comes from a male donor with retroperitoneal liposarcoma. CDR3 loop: CASSLVGQGSPSSYGYTF. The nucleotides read TGTGCCAGCAGCTTAGTGGGGCAAGGGAGCCCTTCTAGCTATGGCTACACCTTC.